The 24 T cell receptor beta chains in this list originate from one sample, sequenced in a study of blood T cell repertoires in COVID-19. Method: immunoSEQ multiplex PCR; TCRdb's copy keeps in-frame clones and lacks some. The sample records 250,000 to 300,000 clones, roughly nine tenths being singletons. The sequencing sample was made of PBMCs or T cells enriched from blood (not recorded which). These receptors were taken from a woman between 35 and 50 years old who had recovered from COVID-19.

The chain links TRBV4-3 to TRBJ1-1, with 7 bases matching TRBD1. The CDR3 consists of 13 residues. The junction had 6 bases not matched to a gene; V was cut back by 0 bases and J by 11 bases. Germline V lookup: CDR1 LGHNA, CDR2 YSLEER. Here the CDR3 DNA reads TGCGCCAGCAGCCAAGAAAAGGGACAGTCGGCTTTCTTT. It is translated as CASSQEKGQSAFF.

DNA for the CDR3: TGTGCCATCAGTGAGGAGACAGGGCCCAGGTATGGCTACACCTTC. Its protein is CAISEETGPRYGYTF. The genes are TRBV10-3 and TRBJ1-2, with 7 bases lining up with TRBD1. Germline V CDR1 and CDR2: ENHRY, SYGVKD. The CDR3 length is 15 residues. V shed 2 bases, J shed 5 bases, and the junction held 8 bases outside the gene matches.

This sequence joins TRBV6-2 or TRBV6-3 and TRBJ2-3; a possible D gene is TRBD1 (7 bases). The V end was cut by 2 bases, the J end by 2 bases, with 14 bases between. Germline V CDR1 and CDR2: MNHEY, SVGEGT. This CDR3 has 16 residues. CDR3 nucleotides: TGTGCCAGCAGTTACCCAGGGGGGCCCTCCACAGATACGCAGTATTTT. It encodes CASSYPGGPSTDTQYF.

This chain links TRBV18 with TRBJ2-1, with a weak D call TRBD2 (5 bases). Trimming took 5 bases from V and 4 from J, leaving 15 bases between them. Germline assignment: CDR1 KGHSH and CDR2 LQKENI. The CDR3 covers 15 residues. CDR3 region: CASSVTGSGYNEQFF. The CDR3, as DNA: TGTGCCAGCTCAGTAACGGGGTCTGGGTACAATGAGCAGTTCTTC.

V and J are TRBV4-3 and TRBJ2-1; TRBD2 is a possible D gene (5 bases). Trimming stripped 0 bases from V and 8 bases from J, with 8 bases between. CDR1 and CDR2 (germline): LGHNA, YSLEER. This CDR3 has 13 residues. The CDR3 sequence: CASSQEMRDEQFF. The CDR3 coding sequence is TGCGCCAGCAGCCAAGAAATGAGGGATGAGCAGTTCTTC.

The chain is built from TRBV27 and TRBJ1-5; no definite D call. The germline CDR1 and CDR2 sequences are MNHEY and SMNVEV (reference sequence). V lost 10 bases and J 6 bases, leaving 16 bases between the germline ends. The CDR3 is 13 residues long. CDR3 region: CAIAVSLGQPQHF. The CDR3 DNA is TGTGCCATCGCGGTATCGCTCGGTCAGCCCCAGCATTTT.

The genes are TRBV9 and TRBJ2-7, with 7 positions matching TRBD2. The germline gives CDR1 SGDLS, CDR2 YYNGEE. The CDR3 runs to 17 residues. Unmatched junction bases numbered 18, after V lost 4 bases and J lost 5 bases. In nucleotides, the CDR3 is TGTGCCAGCAGCCCCGGGACGGCTAGCGGTGTTGAGAACGAGCAGTACTTC. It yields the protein CASSPGTASGVENEQYF.

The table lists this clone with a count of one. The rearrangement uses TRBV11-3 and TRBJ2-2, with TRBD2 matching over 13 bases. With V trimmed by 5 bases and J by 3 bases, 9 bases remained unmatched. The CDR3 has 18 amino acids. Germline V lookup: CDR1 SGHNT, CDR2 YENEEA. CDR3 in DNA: TGTGCCAGCAGCCCATATCCGGGACTAGCGGGGTACACCGGGGAGCTGTTTTTT. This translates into CASSPYPGLAGYTGELFF.

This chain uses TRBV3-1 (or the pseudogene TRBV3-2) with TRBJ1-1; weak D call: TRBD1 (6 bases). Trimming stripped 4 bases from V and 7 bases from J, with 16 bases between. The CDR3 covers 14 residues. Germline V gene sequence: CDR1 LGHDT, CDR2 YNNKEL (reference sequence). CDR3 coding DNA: TGTGCCAGCAGCCGCCTAACGACAGGCGGTGAAGCTTTCTTT. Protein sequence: CASSRLTTGGEAFF.

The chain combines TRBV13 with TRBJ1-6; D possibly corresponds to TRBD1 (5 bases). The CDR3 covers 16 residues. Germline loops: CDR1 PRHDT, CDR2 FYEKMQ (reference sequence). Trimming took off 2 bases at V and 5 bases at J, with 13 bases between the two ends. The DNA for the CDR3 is TGTGCCAGCAGCTTAAGTCCAGGGTCGGATAATTCACCCCTCCACTTT. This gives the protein CASSLSPGSDNSPLHF.

The CDR3 reads CASSQTPGANYGYTF. The CDR3 nucleotides read TGTGCCAGCAGCCAAACCCCGGGGGCTAACTATGGCTACACCTTC. The chain is built from TRBV3-1 (or the pseudogene TRBV3-2) and TRBJ1-2; TRBD1 might be the D (5 bases). Trimming removed 2 bases from V and 0 bases from J, with 10 bases in between. The CDR3 is 15 residues long. Germline V gene lookup returns CDR1 LGHDT and CDR2 YNNKEL (reference sequence).

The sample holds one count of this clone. CDR3 DNA sequence: TGCGCCAGCAGCCGCGACGGGGAGAATAATTCACCCCTCCACTTT. Translated: CASSRDGENNSPLHF. The genes are TRBV4-3 and TRBJ1-6; D uncertain. This CDR3 has 15 amino acids. The V end was cut by 4 bases, the J end by 5 bases, with 12 bases between. Looked up from germline, CDR1 is LGHNA and CDR2 is YSLEER.

This CDR3 reads CASSQLQGGAFF. Written as DNA, the CDR3 is TGTGCCAGCAGCCAATTACAGGGAGGGGCTTTCTTT. The chain joins TRBV4-2 to TRBJ1-1; the D gene is possibly TRBD1 (6 bases). Germline V CDR1 and CDR2: LGHNA, YNFKEQ. The CDR3 runs 12 residues. V shed 2 bases and J shed 11 bases, with 12 bases lying between them.

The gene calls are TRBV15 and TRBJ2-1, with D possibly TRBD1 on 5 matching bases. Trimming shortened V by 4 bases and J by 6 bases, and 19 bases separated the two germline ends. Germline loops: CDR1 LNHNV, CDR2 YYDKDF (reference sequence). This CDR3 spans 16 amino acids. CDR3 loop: CATSKLPGQRGNEQFF. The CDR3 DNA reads TGTGCCACCAGCAAACTACCCGGCCAAAGGGGCAATGAGCAGTTCTTC.

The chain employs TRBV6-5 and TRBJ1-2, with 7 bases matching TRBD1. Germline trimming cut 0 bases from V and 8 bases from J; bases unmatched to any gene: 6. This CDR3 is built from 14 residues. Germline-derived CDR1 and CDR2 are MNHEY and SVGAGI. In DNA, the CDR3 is TGTGCCAGCAGTTACTCAGGGGGCGCATTGGGCTACACCTTC. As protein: CASSYSGGALGYTF.

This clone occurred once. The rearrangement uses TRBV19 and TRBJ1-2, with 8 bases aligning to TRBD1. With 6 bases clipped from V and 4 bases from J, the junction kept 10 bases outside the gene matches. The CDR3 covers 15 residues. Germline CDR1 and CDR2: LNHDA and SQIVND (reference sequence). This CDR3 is CASSYPTGAGYGYTF. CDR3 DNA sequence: TGTGCCAGTAGCTACCCGACAGGGGCGGGCTATGGCTACACCTTC.

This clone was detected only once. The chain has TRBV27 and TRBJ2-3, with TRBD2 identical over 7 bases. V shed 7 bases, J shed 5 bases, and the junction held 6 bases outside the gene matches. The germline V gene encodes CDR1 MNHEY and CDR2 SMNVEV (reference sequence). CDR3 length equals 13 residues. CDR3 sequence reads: CASKRDAGDTQYF. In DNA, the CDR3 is TGTGCCAGCAAGCGGGATGCCGGAGATACGCAGTATTTT.

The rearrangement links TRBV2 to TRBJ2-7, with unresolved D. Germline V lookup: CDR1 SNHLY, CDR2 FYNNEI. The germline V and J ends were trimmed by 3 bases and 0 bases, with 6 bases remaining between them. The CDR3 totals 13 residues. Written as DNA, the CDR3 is TGTGCCAGCAGTGACAGGTACTCCTACGAGCAGTACTTC. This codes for CASSDRYSYEQYF.

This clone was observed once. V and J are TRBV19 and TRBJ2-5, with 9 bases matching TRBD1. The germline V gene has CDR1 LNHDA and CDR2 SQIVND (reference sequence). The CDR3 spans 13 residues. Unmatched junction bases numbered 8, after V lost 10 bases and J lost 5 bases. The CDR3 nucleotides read TGTGCCACTAGGACAGGGGCAATGGAGACCCAGTACTTC. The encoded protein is CATRTGAMETQYF. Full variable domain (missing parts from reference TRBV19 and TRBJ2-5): DGGITQSPKYLFRKEGQNVTLSCEQNLNHDAMYWYRQDPGQGLRLIYYSQIVNDFQKGDIAEGYSVSREKKESFPLTVTSAQKNPTAFYLCATRTGAMETQYFGPGTRLLVL.

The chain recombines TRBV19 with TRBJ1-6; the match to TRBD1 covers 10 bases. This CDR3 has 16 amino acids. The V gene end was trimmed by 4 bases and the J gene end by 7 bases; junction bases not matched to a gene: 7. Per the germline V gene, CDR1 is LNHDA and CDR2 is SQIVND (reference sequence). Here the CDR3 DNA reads TGTGCCAGTAGTACCGACAGGGGGCGCAGGAATTCACCCCTCCACTTT. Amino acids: CASSTDRGRRNSPLHF.

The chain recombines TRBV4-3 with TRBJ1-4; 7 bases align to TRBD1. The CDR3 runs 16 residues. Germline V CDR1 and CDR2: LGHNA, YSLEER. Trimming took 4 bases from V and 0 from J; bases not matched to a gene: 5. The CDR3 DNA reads TGCGCCAGCAGCCGGACAGGACCCCCAACTAATGAAAAACTGTTTTTT. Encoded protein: CASSRTGPPTNEKLFF.

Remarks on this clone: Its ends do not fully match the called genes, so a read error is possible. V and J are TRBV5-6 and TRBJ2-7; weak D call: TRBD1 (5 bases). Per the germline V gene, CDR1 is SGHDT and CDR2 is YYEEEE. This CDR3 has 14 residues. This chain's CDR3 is CASSLAAGRTSSRF. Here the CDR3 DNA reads TGTGCCAGCAGCTTGGCTGCAGGGCGAACGAGCAGTAGGTTC.

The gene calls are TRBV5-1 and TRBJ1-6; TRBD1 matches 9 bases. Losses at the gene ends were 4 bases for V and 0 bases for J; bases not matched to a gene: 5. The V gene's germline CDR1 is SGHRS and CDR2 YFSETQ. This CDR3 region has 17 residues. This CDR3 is CASSLTGGGSYNSPLHF. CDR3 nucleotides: TGCGCCAGCAGCCTAACAGGGGGCGGCTCCTATAATTCACCCCTCCACTTT.

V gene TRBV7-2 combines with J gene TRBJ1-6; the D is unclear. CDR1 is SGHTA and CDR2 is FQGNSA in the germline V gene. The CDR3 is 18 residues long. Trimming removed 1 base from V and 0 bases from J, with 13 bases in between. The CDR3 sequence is CASSLGSHRSSYNSPLHF. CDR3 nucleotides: TGTGCCAGCAGCTTAGGGAGTCACCGGAGCTCCTATAATTCACCCCTCCACTTT.